This entry lists 14 T cell receptor beta chains sequenced from one sample in a study of beta chain features in type 1 diabetes. The study reverse transcribed the entire isolated RNA, so it sequenced expressed TCRB transcripts. Libraries were prepared by immunoSEQ multiplex PCR; TCRdb keeps only in-frame clonotypes and omits some of them. The sample shows 200,000 to 250,000 clones, 25% to 30% of them seen only once. Material for sequencing was central memory CD4+ T cells from blood. These receptors were taken from a man aged 25-45 years in good health.

This clone occurred a few times. This chain uses TRBV29-1 with TRBJ2-5; the D gene is possibly TRBD1 (6 bases). The CDR3 loop spans 14 amino acids. Trimming removed 0 bases from V and 4 bases from J, with 12 bases in between. The germline gives CDR1 SQVTM, CDR2 ANQGSEA. The CDR3 is CSVEDIIGGETQYF. The DNA for the CDR3 is TGCAGCGTTGAAGATATAATAGGGGGAGAGACCCAGTACTTC.

This clone was counted only a few times. This likely stems from a read error, as it lies one base from a far larger clone. The V call is TRBV18, the J call TRBJ2-1; 9 nucleotides match TRBD1. The germline V gene encodes CDR1 KGHSH and CDR2 LQKENI. This CDR3 contains 15 residues. CDR3 residues: CGSSPSRDRDNEQFF. The CDR3 DNA reads as TGTGGCAGCTCACCAAGCCGGGACAGGGACAATGAGCAGTTCTTC.

About this clone itself: The same CDR3 arises from other DNA sequences in this sample as well. The chain carries TRBV11-2 and TRBJ2-1, with 8 bases that match TRBD2. From germline, CDR1 is SGHAT and CDR2 FQNNGV. V lost 0 bases to trimming and J lost 6 bases; unmatched junction nucleotides: 4. CDR3 length equals 15 residues. The CDR3: CASSLEGTSSNEQFF. The CDR3 nucleotides are TGTGCCAGCAGCTTAGAAGGGACTAGTTCCAATGAGCAGTTCTTC.

The V and J genes are TRBV30 and TRBJ2-7; D remains unclear. Germline V CDR1 and CDR2: GTSNPN, SVGIG (reference sequence). V was shortened by 3 bases and J by 6 bases, with 12 bases between the two germline ends. This CDR3 has 12 residues. Written as DNA, the CDR3 is TGTGCCTGGAGCGGCACGGTCCGCGAGCAGTACTTC. Translation: CAWSGTVREQYF.

At least ten counts were recorded for this clone. Within the sample, other DNA sequences also encode this same CDR3. The chain uses TRBV7-2 and TRBJ2-5, with D hard to call. V lost 3 bases and J lost 2, with 1 base in between. Germline V gene data show CDR1 as SGHTA and CDR2 as FQGNSA. The CDR3 extends over 11 amino acids. The CDR3 loop is CASSLQETQYF. CDR3 DNA: TGTGCCAGCAGCTTGCAAGAGACCCAGTACTTC.

V is TRBV5-1 and J is TRBJ2-3; 7 bases align to TRBD2. The CDR3 runs to 16 residues. In germline, CDR1 is SGHRS, CDR2 YFSETQ. V lost 0 bases and J lost 1; bases outside the gene matches: 5. The CDR3 reads CASSLVPGRGTDTQYF. CDR3 coding DNA: TGCGCCAGCAGCTTGGTTCCGGGGAGGGGCACAGATACGCAGTATTTT.

The V call is TRBV25-1, the J call TRBJ2-5; 9 bases line up with TRBD2. The CDR3 has 12 amino acids. Germline loops: CDR1 MGHDK, CDR2 SYGVNS. CDR3 in DNA: TGTGAGACGGGACTAGCAAATGAGACCCAGTACTTC. Translation: CETGLANETQYF.

This clone was seen more than once but under ten times. This rearrangement joins TRBV2 to TRBJ2-1; 9 nucleotides line up with TRBD1. The germline V gene has CDR1 SNHLY and CDR2 FYNNEI. This CDR3 is 14 amino acids long. Trimming cost V 3 bases and J 10 bases; bases outside gene matches: 7. The CDR3 spells CASSEGDRVREQFF. CDR3 nucleotides: TGTGCCAGCAGTGAGGGGGACAGGGTGAGAGAGCAGTTCTTC.

The chain carries TRBV5-1 and TRBJ2-1; 9 nucleotides match TRBD1. This CDR3 contains 16 residues. Germline lookup yields CDR1 SGHRS and CDR2 YFSETQ. V lost 3 bases and J lost 7; bases outside the gene matches: 11. The CDR3 is CASSWVTRDRANEQFF. The CDR3, as DNA: TGCGCCAGCAGCTGGGTGACACGGGACAGGGCAAATGAGCAGTTCTTC.

Many counts were recorded for this clone. J is TRBJ2-7 and V is TRBV28, with D perhaps being TRBD1 or TRBD2 (5 bases each). This CDR3 is 13 amino acids long. Germline V gives CDR1 MDHEN, CDR2 SYDVKM. Trimming removed 5 bases at V and 2 bases at J, with 10 bases between. The CDR3 DNA follows: TGTGCCAGCAGTCGGGACGTCGCCTACGAGCAGTACTTC. As protein: CASSRDVAYEQYF.

J is TRBJ1-1 and V is TRBV6-6; no clear D. CDR1 and CDR2 (germline): MNHNY, SVGAGI (reference sequence). This CDR3 is built from 14 residues. The V gene lost 0 bases and the J gene lost 5 bases, with 10 bases spanning the gap. The CDR3 reads CASSYSPGRTEAFF. The CDR3 nucleotides read TGTGCCAGCAGTTACTCTCCGGGGAGAACTGAAGCTTTCTTT.

This chain uses TRBV23-1 with TRBJ2-7; D remains ambiguous. TRBV23-1 is an ORF, with its function uncertain. The V end lost 2 bases, the J end lost 2 bases, and 7 bases lay between the germline ends. This CDR3 spans 13 amino acids. The DNA for the CDR3 is TGCGCCAGCAGTCAACGGAGCCCCTACGAGCAGTACTTC. This codes for CASSQRSPYEQYF.

This clone was observed at least ten times. CDR3 nucleotide sequence: TGTGCCAGCAGCTCGGACAGGGGGAAGGTTGAGCAGTTCTTC. Residues: CASSSDRGKVEQFF. The chain has TRBV7-2 and TRBJ2-1; TRBD1 agrees at 10 bases. The germline gives CDR1 SGHTA, CDR2 FQGNSA. The CDR3 contains 14 residues. Losses at the gene ends were 4 bases for V and 9 bases for J; bases not matched to a gene: 6.

In this sample, this clone turned up many times. The CDR3 here is CASSSSAGQETQYF. The CDR3 DNA reads TGTGCCAGCAGTTCATCAGCGGGCCAAGAGACCCAGTACTTC. The chain carries TRBV28 and TRBJ2-5, with a possible D match to TRBD2 (6 bases). From germline, CDR1 is MDHEN and CDR2 SYDVKM. The V end lost 4 bases, the J end lost 1 base, and 10 bases lay between the germline ends. The CDR3 has 14 residues.